This T cell receptor beta chain is from a study of Graves' ophthalmopathy and Graves' hyperthyroidism. The wider study: Pretreatment peripheral blood was obtained at initial diagnosis.

Stable hyperthyroidism referred to disease that showed no ophthalmopathy within 18 months of follow-up. Hyperthyroidism patients, aged 18 to 65, were newly diagnosed, under 2 months' duration. No donor had other autoimmune disease, uncontrolled infection, pregnancy or lactation. V was trimmed by 5 bases and J by 4 bases, leaving 20 bases between them. There are 16 residues in the CDR3. Germline V gives CDR1 SEHNR, CDR2 FQNEAQ (reference sequence). CDR3 regions of TCR beta were amplified from RNA transcripts. The first round was an RT-PCR with HTBI primers, and the second round was a multiplex PCR. TCRdb fed the multiplex PCR reads into MiXCR, producing one record per CDR3 protein. This table has 30,000 to 50,000 distinct CDR3 sequences, around half appearing once. This clonotype was seen many times.

Sequenced: peripheral blood. The chain carries TRBV7-9 and TRBJ1-2, with D perhaps TRBD1 (6 bases). The source of this sequence is an adult woman with stable Graves' hyperthyroidism. In nucleotides, the CDR3 is TGTGCCAGCAGCGTCCGGGACACCCGCGATTCCTATGGCTACACCTTC. Amino acids: CASSVRDTRDSYGYTF.